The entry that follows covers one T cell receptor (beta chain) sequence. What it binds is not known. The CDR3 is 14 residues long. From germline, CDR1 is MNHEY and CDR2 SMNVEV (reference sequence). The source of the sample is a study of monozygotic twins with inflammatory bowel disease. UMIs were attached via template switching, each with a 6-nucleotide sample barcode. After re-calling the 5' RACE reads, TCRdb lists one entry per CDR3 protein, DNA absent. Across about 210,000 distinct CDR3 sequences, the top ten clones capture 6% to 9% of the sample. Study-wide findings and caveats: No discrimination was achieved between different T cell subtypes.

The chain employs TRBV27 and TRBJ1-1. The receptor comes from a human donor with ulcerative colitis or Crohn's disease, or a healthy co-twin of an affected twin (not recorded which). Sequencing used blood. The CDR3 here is CASSLSGKNTEAFF.